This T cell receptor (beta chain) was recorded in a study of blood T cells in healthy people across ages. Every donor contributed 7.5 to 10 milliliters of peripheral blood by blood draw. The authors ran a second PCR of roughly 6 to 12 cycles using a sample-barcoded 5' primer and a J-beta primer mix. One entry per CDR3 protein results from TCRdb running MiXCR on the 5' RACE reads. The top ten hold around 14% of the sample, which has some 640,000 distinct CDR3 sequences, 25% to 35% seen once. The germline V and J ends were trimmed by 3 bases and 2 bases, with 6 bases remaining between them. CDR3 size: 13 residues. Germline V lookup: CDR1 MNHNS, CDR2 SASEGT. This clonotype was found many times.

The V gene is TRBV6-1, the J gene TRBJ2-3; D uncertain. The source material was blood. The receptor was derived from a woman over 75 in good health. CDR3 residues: CASSDDPTDTQYF. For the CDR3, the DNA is TGTGCCAGCAGTGACGACCCCACAGATACGCAGTATTTT.